A selection of T cell receptor beta chains follows, all from one sample in a study of preoperative IRX-2 immunotherapy in early breast cancer. Assay used: immunoSEQ multiplex PCR; TCRdb lists only in-frame clones, some missing. The table includes thousands of clones, less than 70% detected once. This specimen was tumor tissue, taken before IRX-2 immunotherapy. The receptors stem from a human donor with breast cancer. CDR3s include the opening cysteine and the closing phenylalanine or tryptophan. A D gene is named only where the DNA matches it firmly. Clone size, where shown, is once, few, many, or a class for clones that have expanded.

abundance: -
j_gene: TRBJ1-4
v_gene: TRBV15
d_gene: -
len: 15
CDR3aa: CATSRDKGQNEKLFF
CDR3nt: TGTGCCACCAGCAGAGATAAAGGACAGAATGAAAAACTGTTTTTT

abundance: -
j_gene: TRBJ2-2
v_gene: TRBV25-1
d_gene: TRBD2
len: 15
CDR3aa: CASQTSGRITGELFF
CDR3nt: TGTGCCAGCCAAACTAGCGGGAGGATCACCGGGGAGCTGTTTTTT

abundance: -
j_gene: TRBJ1-1
v_gene: TRBV29-1
d_gene: -
len: 14
CDR3aa: CSTLSRGLNTEAFF
CDR3nt: TGCAGCACCCTCTCCAGGGGACTTAACACTGAAGCTTTCTTT

abundance: -
j_gene: TRBJ2-1
v_gene: TRBV19
d_gene: TRBD2
len: 13
CDR3aa: CASRRGSYNEQFF
CDR3nt: TGTGCCAGTAGGCGGGGGTCCTACAATGAGCAGTTCTTC

abundance: -
j_gene: TRBJ1-5
v_gene: TRBV7-6
d_gene: -
len: 15
CDR3aa: CASSFTPGSNQPQHF
CDR3nt: TGTGCCAGCAGCTTCACCCCCGGTAGCAATCAGCCCCAGCATTTT

abundance: -
j_gene: TRBJ2-1
v_gene: TRBV8-2
d_gene: -
len: 16
CDR3aa: CASSLFLAGGGNEQFF
CDR3nt: TGTGCCAGCAGTTTATTCCTAGCGGGAGGGGGCAATGAGCAGTTCTTC

abundance: -
j_gene: TRBJ1-2
v_gene: TRBV2
d_gene: -
len: 13
CDR3aa: CASSVGGYYGYTF
CDR3nt: TGTGCCAGCAGTGTCGGGGGTTACTATGGCTACACCTTC

abundance: -
j_gene: TRBJ1-1
v_gene: TRBV15
d_gene: -
len: 14
CDR3aa: CASSSALGDTEAFF
CDR3nt: TGTGCCAGCAGCTCGGCCTTGGGGGACACTGAAGCTTTCTTT

abundance: -
j_gene: TRBJ1-5
v_gene: TRBV19
d_gene: -
len: 14
CDR3aa: CASSTDSLNQPQHF
CDR3nt: TGTGCCAGTAGTACCGACAGCCTCAATCAGCCCCAGCATTTT

abundance: -
j_gene: TRBJ1-2
v_gene: TRBV29-1
d_gene: TRBD1
len: 15
CDR3aa: CSSSGTGGGSYGYTF
CDR3nt: TGCAGCTCCTCCGGGACAGGGGGCGGAAGCTATGGCTACACCTTC

abundance: -
j_gene: TRBJ2-3
v_gene: TRBV11-3
d_gene: -
len: 14
CDR3aa: CASSLGGPTDTQYF
CDR3nt: TGTGCCAGCAGCCTAGGAGGGCCCACAGATACGCAGTATTTT

abundance: -
j_gene: TRBJ1-6
v_gene: TRBV19
d_gene: -
len: 16
CDR3aa: CASTGSRYSYNSPLHF
CDR3nt: TGTGCCAGTACGGGGAGCCGATACTCCTATAATTCACCCCTCCACTTT

abundance: -
j_gene: TRBJ2-5
v_gene: TRBV23-1
d_gene: -
len: 19
CDR3aa: CASSQDPPPLGQLQETQYF
CDR3nt: TGCGCCAGCAGCCAAGATCCCCCTCCCTTGGGGCAGTTACAAGAGACCCAGTACTTC

abundance: -
j_gene: TRBJ2-7
v_gene: TRBV18
d_gene: TRBD2
len: 14
CDR3aa: CASSPRREGSEQYF
CDR3nt: TGTGCCAGCTCACCAAGGCGGGAGGGCTCCGAGCAGTACTTC

abundance: few
j_gene: TRBJ2-3
v_gene: TRBV6-8
d_gene: TRBD2
len: 15
CDR3aa: CAISIAGGSTDTQYF
CDR3nt: TGTGCCATCAGTATAGCGGGAGGTAGCACAGATACGCAGTATTTT

abundance: -
j_gene: TRBJ2-1
v_gene: TRBV4-1
d_gene: TRBD2
len: 17
CDR3aa: CASSQVRTRGSYNEQFF
CDR3nt: TGCGCCAGCAGCCAAGTCAGGACTAGAGGCTCCTACAATGAGCAGTTCTTC

abundance: few
j_gene: TRBJ2-7
v_gene: TRBV6-8
d_gene: TRBD2
len: 17
CDR3aa: CASSSTAPLAGSYEQYF
CDR3nt: TGTGCCAGCAGTTCCACAGCACCACTAGCGGGGAGCTACGAGCAGTACTTC

abundance: once
j_gene: TRBJ2-5
v_gene: TRBV5-1
d_gene: TRBD1
len: 14
CDR3aa: CASSQGQARETQYF
CDR3nt: TGCGCCAGCAGCCAGGGACAGGCAAGGGAGACCCAGTACTTC

abundance: -
j_gene: TRBJ2-5
v_gene: TRBV6-1
d_gene: -
len: 15
CDR3aa: CASSEVNPRVETQYF
CDR3nt: TGTGCCAGCAGTGAAGTAAATCCAAGGGTTGAGACCCAGTACTTC

abundance: -
j_gene: TRBJ1-1
v_gene: TRBV18
d_gene: -
len: 16
CDR3aa: CASSPPSSLGYTEAFF
CDR3nt: TGTGCCAGCTCACCACCTTCGTCGTTGGGCTACACTGAAGCTTTCTTT

abundance: -
j_gene: TRBJ2-5
v_gene: TRBV11-3
d_gene: -
len: 14
CDR3aa: CASSLGPTRETQYF
CDR3nt: TGTGCCAGCAGCCTTGGCCCAACGCGAGAGACCCAGTACTTC

abundance: few
j_gene: TRBJ2-1
v_gene: TRBV19
d_gene: TRBD2
len: 14
CDR3aa: CASSSLAGWYEQFF
CDR3nt: TGTGCCAGTAGTAGCCTAGCGGGATGGTATGAGCAGTTCTTC

abundance: -
j_gene: TRBJ1-2
v_gene: TRBV6-8
d_gene: TRBD1
len: 12
CDR3aa: CASWTGTKGYTF
CDR3nt: TGTGCCAGTTGGACAGGGACGAAAGGCTACACCTTC

abundance: -
j_gene: TRBJ1-1
v_gene: TRBV5-1
d_gene: -
len: 14
CDR3aa: CASSLDPRGTEAFF
CDR3nt: TGCGCCAGCAGCTTGGATCCGAGGGGTACTGAAGCTTTCTTT

abundance: -
j_gene: TRBJ1-1
v_gene: TRBV6-8
d_gene: -
len: 16
CDR3aa: CASSYSSRVLNTEAFF
CDR3nt: TGTGCCAGCAGTTACTCATCTAGAGTACTGAACACTGAAGCTTTCTTT

abundance: few
j_gene: TRBJ1-2
v_gene: TRBV6-7
d_gene: -
len: 11
CDR3aa: CASQRDYRYTF
CDR3nt: TGTGCCAGCCAGAGAGACTATCGCTACACCTTC

abundance: -
j_gene: TRBJ2-7
v_gene: TRBV28
d_gene: TRBD1
len: 14
CDR3aa: CASSYGTGGYEQYF
CDR3nt: TGTGCCAGCAGTTACGGGACAGGTGGATACGAGCAGTACTTC

abundance: once
j_gene: TRBJ2-3
v_gene: TRBV18
d_gene: -
len: 16
CDR3aa: CASSPVSSVSTDTQYF
CDR3nt: TGTGCCAGCTCACCTGTGTCTAGCGTTAGCACAGATACGCAGTATTTT

abundance: -
j_gene: TRBJ2-2
v_gene: TRBV9
d_gene: -
len: 12
CDR3aa: CASSVAAGELFF
CDR3nt: TGTGCCAGCAGCGTAGCGGCCGGGGAGCTGTTTTTT

abundance: -
j_gene: TRBJ2-7
v_gene: TRBV19
d_gene: -
len: 15
CDR3aa: CASSIDLGPSYEQYF
CDR3nt: TGTGCCAGTAGTATAGATCTGGGGCCTTCCTACGAGCAGTACTTC

abundance: -
j_gene: TRBJ2-2
v_gene: TRBV5-1
d_gene: -
len: 16
CDR3aa: CASSLVGRGGTGELFF
CDR3nt: TGCGCCAGCAGCTTGGTTGGGCGAGGAGGGACCGGGGAGCTGTTTTTT

abundance: once
j_gene: TRBJ2-7
v_gene: TRBV6-8
d_gene: -
len: 14
CDR3aa: CASTSSVGRYEQYF
CDR3nt: TGTGCCAGCACTTCAAGCGTTGGGAGATACGAGCAGTACTTC

abundance: -
j_gene: TRBJ1-1
v_gene: TRBV6-8
d_gene: TRBD1
len: 14
CDR3aa: CASRTGTGVTEAFF
CDR3nt: TGTGCCAGCAGGACCGGGACAGGGGTTACTGAAGCTTTCTTT

abundance: few
j_gene: TRBJ1-2
v_gene: TRBV11-3
d_gene: -
len: 14
CDR3aa: CASSYHRSGDGYTF
CDR3nt: TGTGCCAGCAGCTACCACAGGTCTGGGGATGGCTACACCTTC

abundance: -
j_gene: TRBJ2-3
v_gene: TRBV7-5
d_gene: -
len: 16
CDR3aa: CASSYLRTGLTDTQYF
CDR3nt: TGTGCCAGCAGCTACCTTCGGACAGGGCTCACAGATACGCAGTATTTT

abundance: -
j_gene: TRBJ1-5
v_gene: TRBV5-1
d_gene: -
len: 14
CDR3aa: CASSLAGGGQPQHF
CDR3nt: TGCGCCAGCAGCTTGGCTGGGGGCGGTCAGCCCCAGCATTTT